The 21 T cell receptor beta chains reported below all come from one sample, sequenced in a study of blood T cell repertoires in COVID-19. Sequenced by immunoSEQ multiplex PCR; TCRdb stores in-frame clones only, minus some. The data hold about 480,000 clones, with approximately 88% observed a single time. Sequencing was carried out using peripheral blood. The receptors stem from a woman aged 45-65 years with COVID-19, enrolled during active disease.

The chain is built from TRBV28 and TRBJ1-1; no firm D call. Germline loops: CDR1 MDHEN, CDR2 SYDVKM. V was clipped by 1 base and J by 1 base, with 10 bases between them. CDR3 length: 15 amino acids. CDR3 DNA: TGTGCCAGCAGTTTATCTCGAGAGAGGAACACTGAAGCTTTCTTT. Residues: CASSLSRERNTEAFF.

V gene TRBV5-8 combines with J gene TRBJ1-5; D ambiguous. The CDR3 is 14 amino acids. The V and J ends lost 1 base and 6 bases respectively, with 11 bases between them. Germline V gene sequence: CDR1 SGHTS, CDR2 YDEGEE. CDR3 in DNA: TGTGCCAGCAGCTTGAGGACTGAAGGTCAGCCCCAGCATTTT. Translating it yields CASSLRTEGQPQHF.

In DNA, the CDR3 is TGCGCCAGCAGCAGGGACAGGACGAACACTGAAGCTTTCTTT. Translation: CASSRDRTNTEAFF. V and J are TRBV5-1 and TRBJ1-1, with TRBD1 matching 8 bases. The CDR3 has 14 amino acids. The V segment lost 4 bases and the J segment 1 base; nucleotides outside the gene matches: 3. Germline loops: CDR1 SGHRS, CDR2 YFSETQ.

The V call is TRBV3-1 (or the pseudogene TRBV3-2), the J call TRBJ2-6; TRBD1 is a possible D gene (6 bases). Germline CDR1 reads LGHDT; CDR2 reads YNNKEL (reference sequence). The CDR3 has 16 residues. Trimming took off 2 bases at V and 2 bases at J, with 10 bases between the two ends. CDR3 in amino acids: CASSQFNRAGANVLTF. In nucleotides, the CDR3 is TGTGCCAGCAGCCAATTTAACAGGGCTGGGGCCAACGTCCTGACTTTC.

With respect to this clone: This sample includes further DNA sequences coding for the same CDR3. The gene calls are TRBV6-5 and TRBJ1-2; possibly TRBD1 for D (5 bases). The CDR3 runs 11 residues. CDR1 and CDR2 (germline): MNHEY, SVGAGI. The V gene lost 2 bases and the J gene lost 8 bases, with 6 bases spanning the gap. The CDR3 loop is CASSYRGGYTF. The CDR3 nucleotides are TGTGCCAGCAGTTACAGGGGAGGCTACACCTTC.

The chain is built from TRBV7-9 and TRBJ1-1; unclear D gene. Trimming cost V 3 bases and J 1 base, with 9 bases left between them. Per the germline V gene, CDR1 is SEHNR and CDR2 is FQNEAQ (reference sequence). The CDR3 totals 14 residues. As DNA, the CDR3 is TGTGCCAGCAGCTTGGGAGTGTCGAACACTGAAGCTTTCTTT. Residues: CASSLGVSNTEAFF. The whole variable domain, filled in from reference TRBV7-9 and TRBJ1-1, reads DTGVSQNPRHKITKRGQNVTFRCDPISEHNRLYWYRQTLGQGPEFLTYFQNEAQLEKSRLLSDRFSAERPKGSFSTLEIQRTEQGDSAMYLCASSLGVSNTEAFFGQGTRLTVV.

This clone was detected once. The gene calls are TRBV5-1 and TRBJ1-3; TRBD1 matches at 9 bases. Germline CDR1 reads SGHRS; CDR2 reads YFSETQ. After removal of 3 bases from V and 2 bases from J, the junction contained 3 bases not matched to a gene. The CDR3 extends over 15 amino acids. CDR3 residues: CASSSGTGTGNTIYF. In DNA, the CDR3 is TGCGCCAGCAGCTCCGGGACAGGGACTGGAAACACCATATATTTT. Full variable domain (remainder filled in from reference TRBV5-1 and TRBJ1-3): KAGVTQTPRYLIKTRGQQVTLSCSPISGHRSVSWYQQTPGQGLQFLFEYFSETQRNKGNFPGRFSGRQFSNSRSEMNVSTLELGDSALYLCASSSGTGTGNTIYFGEGSWLTVV.

This chain joins TRBV7-2 and TRBJ1-5, with D maybe TRBD1 (6 bases). Per the germline V gene, CDR1 is SGHTA and CDR2 is FQGNSA. V was cut by 2 bases and J by 7 bases, with 24 bases left in between. There are 18 residues in the CDR3. CDR3 nucleotides: TGTGCCAGCAGCTTAAGATCCGTCCCCCGGGACACAAGACAGCCCCAGCATTTT. It yields the protein CASSLRSVPRDTRQPQHF.

V is TRBV7-6 and J is TRBJ1-2; 7 nucleotides agree with TRBD1. The V segment lost 8 bases and the J segment 8 bases; nucleotides outside the gene matches: 11. CDR1 SGHVS and CDR2 FNYEAQ come from the germline V gene. The CDR3 runs 13 residues. The CDR3 loop reads CASGPGQAVGYTF. The CDR3 DNA follows: TGTGCCAGCGGGCCCGGACAGGCCGTCGGCTACACCTTC.

A single count supports this clone. V is TRBV28 and J is TRBJ2-6; a possible D gene is TRBD1 (6 bases). CDR1 MDHEN and CDR2 SYDVKM come from the germline V gene. CDR3 length: 15 amino acids. The V and J ends lost 7 bases and 1 base respectively, with 11 bases between them. The CDR3 DNA follows: TGTGCCAGCACCAAACAGGGATCTGGGGCCAACGTCCTGACTTTC. Translating it yields CASTKQGSGANVLTF.

V usage is TRBV10-3 and J usage is TRBJ1-6, with TRBD1 matching over 10 bases. Per germline, CDR1 ENHRY and CDR2 SYGVKD. The CDR3 covers 14 residues. The junction had 9 bases not matched to a gene; V was cut back by 7 bases and J by 12 bases. The CDR3 spells CAINAGTGVGPLHF. The CDR3 nucleotides are TGTGCCATCAACGCCGGGACAGGGGTAGGACCCCTCCACTTT.

V gene TRBV10-2 combines with J gene TRBJ2-5, with 10 bases fitting TRBD2. Trimming removed 6 bases from V and 4 bases from J; junction bases left unmatched: 11. Germline V gene data show CDR1 as WSHSY and CDR2 as SAAADI. This CDR3 is built from 16 residues. CDR3 bases: TGCGCCAGCAGAGTGTTACCAGCGGGGGGGTCAGAGACCCAGTACTTC. Its translation is CASRVLPAGGSETQYF.

Here the CDR3 reads CASSQLLFAGRQFF. CDR3 in DNA: TGCGCCAGCAGCCAATTGTTATTTGCGGGGCGGCAGTTCTTC. V gene TRBV4-1 combines with J gene TRBJ2-1; a possible D gene is TRBD2 (6 bases). Trimming left V 2 bases short and J 12 bases short, with 17 bases between. This CDR3 contains 14 residues. Looked up from germline, CDR1 is MGHRA and CDR2 is YSYEKL.

This chain uses TRBV6-1 with TRBJ2-3, with D possibly TRBD2 on 6 matching bases. This CDR3 has 17 residues. Germline V gives CDR1 MNHNS, CDR2 SASEGT. Between the trimmed V and J ends, which lost 4 bases and 4 bases, there was a span of 21 bases. The CDR3 DNA is TGTGCCAGCAGTGGACGTAGCGGTCCCGCCCACCCAGATACGCAGTATTTT. Translated: CASSGRSGPAHPDTQYF.

The chain employs TRBV2 and TRBJ2-3; TRBD2 matches 9 bases. Germline V gene lookup returns CDR1 SNHLY and CDR2 FYNNEI. The ends lost 7 bases at V and 7 bases at J; junction bases unmatched: 15. The CDR3 runs 16 residues. DNA for the CDR3: TGTGCCAGCACCCCAAACCAAAGCGGGGGGTTGAATACGCAGTATTTT. Translating gives CASTPNQSGGLNTQYF.

As to this clone: Sequence at one end of the junction differs from germline and may be a read error. The chain employs TRBV28 and TRBJ1-2, with 8 bases lining up with TRBD1. In germline, CDR1 is MDHEN, CDR2 SYDVKM. The CDR3 loop spans 12 amino acids. The CDR3 region has the DNA TGTGCCAGCAATCTCGAGGGGCAGGGGGCGTACTTC. As protein: CASNLEGQGAYF.

This clone was found a few times. V and J are TRBV27 and TRBJ2-3, with 8 nucleotides matching TRBD1. The CDR3 sequence is 17 residues long. V dropped 2 bases and J dropped 5; count of bases not matched to a gene: 12. In germline, CDR1 is MNHEY, CDR2 SMNVEV (reference sequence). Written as DNA, the CDR3 is TGTGCCAGCAGTTTAAGGGGACAGGTTTTAGGTAGAGATACGCAGTATTTT. It translates to CASSLRGQVLGRDTQYF.

The chain has TRBV6-5 and TRBJ2-1; D perhaps matches TRBD1 (6 bases). CDR1 MNHEY and CDR2 SVGAGI come from the germline V gene. Trimming removed 8 bases at V and 3 bases at J, with 11 bases between. The CDR3 runs to 13 residues. CDR3 sequence: CASWAGVYNEQFF. The CDR3 nucleotides read TGTGCCAGCTGGGCAGGGGTCTACAATGAGCAGTTCTTC.

The rearrangement uses TRBV7-9 and TRBJ2-5; the match to TRBD1 covers 10 bases. Trimming at V came to 8 bases and at J to 4 bases, leaving 16 bases not matched to a gene. CDR3 length equals 17 residues. The germline V gene encodes CDR1 SEHNR and CDR2 FQNEAQ (reference sequence). The CDR3 loop is CASSQAGTGAGVETQYF. The CDR3 region has the DNA TGTGCCAGCTCTCAAGCTGGGACAGGGGCCGGGGTAGAGACCCAGTACTTC.

V is TRBV28 and J is TRBJ1-1, with 9 bases identical to TRBD1. Germline loops: CDR1 MDHEN, CDR2 SYDVKM. This CDR3 spans 14 amino acids. Unmatched junction bases numbered 3, after V lost 6 bases and J lost 1 base. CDR3 in DNA: TGTGCCAGCAGGGTACAGGGGGCGAACACTGAAGCTTTCTTT. The encoded protein is CASRVQGANTEAFF.

The chain links TRBV2 to TRBJ2-3, with TRBD2 identical over 8 bases. The CDR3 runs 15 residues. V lost 3 bases and J lost 10; bases outside the gene matches: 12. From germline, CDR1 is SNHLY and CDR2 FYNNEI. This chain's CDR3 is CASSETSVGIGAQYF. Written as DNA, the CDR3 is TGTGCCAGCAGTGAGACTAGCGTGGGGATCGGGGCGCAGTATTTT.